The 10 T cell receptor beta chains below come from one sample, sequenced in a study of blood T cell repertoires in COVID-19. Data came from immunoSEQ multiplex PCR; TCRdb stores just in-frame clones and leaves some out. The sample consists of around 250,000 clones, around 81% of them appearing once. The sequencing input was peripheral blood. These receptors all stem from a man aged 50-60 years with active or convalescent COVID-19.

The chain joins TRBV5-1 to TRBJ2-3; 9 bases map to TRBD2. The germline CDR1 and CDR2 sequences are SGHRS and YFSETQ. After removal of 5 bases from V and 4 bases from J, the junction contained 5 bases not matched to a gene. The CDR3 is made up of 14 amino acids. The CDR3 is CASRRGGASDTQYF. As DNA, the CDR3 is TGCGCCAGCAGGCGCGGGGGGGCCTCAGATACGCAGTATTTT.

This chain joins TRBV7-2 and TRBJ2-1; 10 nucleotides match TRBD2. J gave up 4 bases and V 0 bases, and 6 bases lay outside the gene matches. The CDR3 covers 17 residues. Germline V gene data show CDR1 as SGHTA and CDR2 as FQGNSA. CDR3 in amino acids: CASSLAGSSGGYNEQFF. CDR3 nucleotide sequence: TGTGCCAGCAGCTTAGCTGGGTCTAGCGGGGGTTACAATGAGCAGTTCTTC.

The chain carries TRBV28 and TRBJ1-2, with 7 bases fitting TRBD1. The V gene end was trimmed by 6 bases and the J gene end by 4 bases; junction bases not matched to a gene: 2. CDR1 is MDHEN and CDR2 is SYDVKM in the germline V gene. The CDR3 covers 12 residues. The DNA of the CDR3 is TGTGCCAGCAGAGACAGGGCCTATGGCTACACCTTC. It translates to CASRDRAYGYTF.

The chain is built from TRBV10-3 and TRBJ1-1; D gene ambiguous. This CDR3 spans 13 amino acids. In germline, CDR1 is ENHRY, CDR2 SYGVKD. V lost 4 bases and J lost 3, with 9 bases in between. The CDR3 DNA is TGTGCCATCAGTGTAAACGGTGACACTGAAGCTTTCTTT. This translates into CAISVNGDTEAFF.

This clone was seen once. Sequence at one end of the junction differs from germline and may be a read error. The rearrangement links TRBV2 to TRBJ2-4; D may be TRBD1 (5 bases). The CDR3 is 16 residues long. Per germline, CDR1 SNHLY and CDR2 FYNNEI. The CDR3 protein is CASTEGVTRAKNIQYF. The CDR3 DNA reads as TGTGCCAGCACTGAAGGGGTCACCAGGGCCAAAAACATTCAGTACTTC.

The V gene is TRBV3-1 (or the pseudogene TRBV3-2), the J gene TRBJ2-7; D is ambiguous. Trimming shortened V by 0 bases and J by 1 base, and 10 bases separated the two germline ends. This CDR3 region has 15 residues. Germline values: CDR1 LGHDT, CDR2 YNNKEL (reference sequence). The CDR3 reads CASSQDLVTSYEQYF. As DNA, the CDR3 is TGTGCCAGCAGCCAAGATCTTGTGACATCCTACGAGCAGTACTTC.

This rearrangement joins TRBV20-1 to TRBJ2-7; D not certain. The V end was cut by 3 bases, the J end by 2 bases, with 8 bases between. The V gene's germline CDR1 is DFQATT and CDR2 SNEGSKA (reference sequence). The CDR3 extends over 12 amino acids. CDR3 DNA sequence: TGCAGTGCTAGTCCTGTTACCTACGAGCAGTACTTC. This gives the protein CSASPVTYEQYF.

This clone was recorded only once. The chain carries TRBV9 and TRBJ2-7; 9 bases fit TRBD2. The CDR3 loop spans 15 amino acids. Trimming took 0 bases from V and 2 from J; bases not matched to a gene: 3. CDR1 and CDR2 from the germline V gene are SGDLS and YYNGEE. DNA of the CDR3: TGTGCCAGCAGCGTAGAAGCGGGGGGCGCCTACGAGCAGTACTTC. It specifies CASSVEAGGAYEQYF. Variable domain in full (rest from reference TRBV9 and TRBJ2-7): DSGVTQTPKHLITATGQRVTLRCSPRSGDLSVYWYQQSLDQGLQFLIQYYNGEERAKGNILERFSAQQFPDLHSELNLSSLELGDSALYFCASSVEAGGAYEQYFGPGTRLTVT.

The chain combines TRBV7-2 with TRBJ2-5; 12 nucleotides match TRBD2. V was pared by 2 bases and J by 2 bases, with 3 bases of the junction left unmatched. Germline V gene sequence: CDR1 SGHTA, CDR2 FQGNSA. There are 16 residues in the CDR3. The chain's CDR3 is CASSLQLAGGQETQYF. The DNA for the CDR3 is TGTGCCAGCAGCTTACAGCTAGCGGGGGGGCAAGAGACCCAGTACTTC.

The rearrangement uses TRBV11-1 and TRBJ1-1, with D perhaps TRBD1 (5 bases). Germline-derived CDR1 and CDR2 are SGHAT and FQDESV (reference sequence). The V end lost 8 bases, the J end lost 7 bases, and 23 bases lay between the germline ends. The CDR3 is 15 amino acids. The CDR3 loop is CASGAAGSGGDEAFF. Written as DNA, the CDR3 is TGTGCCAGCGGGGCGGCGGGCTCCGGGGGGGATGAAGCTTTCTTT.